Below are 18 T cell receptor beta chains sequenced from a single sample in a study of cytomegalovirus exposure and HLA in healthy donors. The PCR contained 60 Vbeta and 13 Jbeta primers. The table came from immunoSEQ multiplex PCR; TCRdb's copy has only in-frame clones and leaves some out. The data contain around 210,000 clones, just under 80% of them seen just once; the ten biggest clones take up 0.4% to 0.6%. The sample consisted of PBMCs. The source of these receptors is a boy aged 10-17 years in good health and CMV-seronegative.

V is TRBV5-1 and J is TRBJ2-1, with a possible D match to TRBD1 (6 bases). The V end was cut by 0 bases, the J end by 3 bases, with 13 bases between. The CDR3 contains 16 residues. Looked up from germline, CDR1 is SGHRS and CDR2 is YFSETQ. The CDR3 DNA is TGCGCCAGCAGCTTGGCCGCGGACAGATTCTACAATGAGCAGTTCTTC. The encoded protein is CASSLAADRFYNEQFF.

The CDR3 here is CASSQELAGVSGELFF. The CDR3 bases are TGTGCCAGCAGCCAAGAACTAGCGGGAGTATCTGGGGAGCTGTTTTTT. The V call is TRBV4-2, the J call TRBJ2-2; TRBD2 agrees at 11 bases. Germline V gene sequence: CDR1 LGHNA, CDR2 YNFKEQ. V shed 0 bases, J shed 8 bases, and the junction held 5 bases outside the gene matches. This CDR3 has 16 residues.

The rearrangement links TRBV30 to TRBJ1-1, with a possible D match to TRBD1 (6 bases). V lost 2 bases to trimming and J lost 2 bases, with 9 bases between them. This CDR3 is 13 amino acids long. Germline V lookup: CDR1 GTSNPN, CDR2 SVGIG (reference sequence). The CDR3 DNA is TGTGCCTGGAGTATACAGGGAAACACTGAAGCTTTCTTT. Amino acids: CAWSIQGNTEAFF.

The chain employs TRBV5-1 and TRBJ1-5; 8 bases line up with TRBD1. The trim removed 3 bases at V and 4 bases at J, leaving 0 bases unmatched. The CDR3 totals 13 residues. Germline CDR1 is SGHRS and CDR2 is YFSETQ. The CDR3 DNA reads TGCGCCAGCAGCTGGACAGGGAATCAGCCCCAGCATTTT. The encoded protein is CASSWTGNQPQHF.

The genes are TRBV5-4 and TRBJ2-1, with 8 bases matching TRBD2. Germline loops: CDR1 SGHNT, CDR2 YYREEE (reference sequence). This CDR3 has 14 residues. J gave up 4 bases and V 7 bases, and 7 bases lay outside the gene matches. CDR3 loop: CASPKREPYNEQFF. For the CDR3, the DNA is TGTGCCAGCCCAAAGCGGGAGCCATACAATGAGCAGTTCTTC.

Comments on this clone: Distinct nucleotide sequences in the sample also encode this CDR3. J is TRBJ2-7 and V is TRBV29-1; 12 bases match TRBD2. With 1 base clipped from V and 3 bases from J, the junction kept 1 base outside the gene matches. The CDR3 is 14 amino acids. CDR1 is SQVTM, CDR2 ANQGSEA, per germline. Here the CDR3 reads CSVEGLAGDYEQYF. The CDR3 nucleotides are TGCAGCGTTGAAGGACTAGCGGGAGACTACGAGCAGTACTTC.

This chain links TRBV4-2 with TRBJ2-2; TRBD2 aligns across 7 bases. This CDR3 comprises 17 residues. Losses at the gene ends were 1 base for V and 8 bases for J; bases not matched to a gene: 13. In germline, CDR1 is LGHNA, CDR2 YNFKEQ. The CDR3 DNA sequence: TGTGCCAGCAGCCAAGGTAACGCCGGCGGGAGAAGGGGGGAGCTGTTTTTT. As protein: CASSQGNAGGRRGELFF.

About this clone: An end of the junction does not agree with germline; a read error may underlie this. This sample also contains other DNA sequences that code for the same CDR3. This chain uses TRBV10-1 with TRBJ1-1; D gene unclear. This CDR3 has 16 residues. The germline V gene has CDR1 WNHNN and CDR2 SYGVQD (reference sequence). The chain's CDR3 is CASSDGQSPRETEAFF. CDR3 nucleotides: TGCGCCAGTAGTGATGGCCAATCCCCGAGGGAAACTGAAGCTTTCTTT.

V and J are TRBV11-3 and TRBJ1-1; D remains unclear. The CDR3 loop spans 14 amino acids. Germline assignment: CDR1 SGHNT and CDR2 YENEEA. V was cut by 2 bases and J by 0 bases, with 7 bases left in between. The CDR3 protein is CASSLRGMNTEAFF. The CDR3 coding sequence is TGTGCCAGCAGCTTAAGAGGAATGAACACTGAAGCTTTCTTT. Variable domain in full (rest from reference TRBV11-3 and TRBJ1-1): EAGVVQSPRYKIIEKKQPVAFWCNPISGHNTLYWYLQNLGQGPELLIRYENEEAVDDSQLPKDRFSAERLKGVDSTLKIQPAELGDSAVYLCASSLRGMNTEAFFGQGTRLTVV.

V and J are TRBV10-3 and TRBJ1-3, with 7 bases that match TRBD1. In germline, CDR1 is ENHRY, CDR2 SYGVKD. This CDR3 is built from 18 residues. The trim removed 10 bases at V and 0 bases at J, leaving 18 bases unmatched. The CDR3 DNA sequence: TGTGCCAACTCAGACAGGGATCTGCTCGGAACCTCTGGAAACACCATATATTTT. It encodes CANSDRDLLGTSGNTIYF.

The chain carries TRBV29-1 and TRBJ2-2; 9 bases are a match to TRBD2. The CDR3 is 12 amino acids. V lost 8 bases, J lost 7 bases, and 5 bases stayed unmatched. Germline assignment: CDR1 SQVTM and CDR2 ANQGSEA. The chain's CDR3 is CSFSGSGGELFF. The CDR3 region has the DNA TGCAGCTTTAGCGGGAGCGGCGGGGAGCTGTTTTTT.

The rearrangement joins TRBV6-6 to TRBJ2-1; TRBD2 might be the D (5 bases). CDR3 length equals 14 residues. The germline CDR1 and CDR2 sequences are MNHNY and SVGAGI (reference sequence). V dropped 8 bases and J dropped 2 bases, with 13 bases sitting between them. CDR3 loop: CASVGAPPYNEQFF. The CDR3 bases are TGTGCCAGCGTGGGAGCACCCCCCTACAATGAGCAGTTCTTC.

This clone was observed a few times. DNA for the CDR3: TGTGCCAGCCGCTCGACGGGGCCCCAGCATTTT. Its translation is CASRSTGPQHF. The gene calls are TRBV7-9 and TRBJ1-5; no firm D call. The germline V gene encodes CDR1 SEHNR and CDR2 FQNEAQ (reference sequence). V was cut by 8 bases and J by 9 bases, with 11 bases left in between. The CDR3 sequence is 11 residues long.

The CDR3 DNA is TGTGCCAGCAGTGAAGCGGAGGACAGGGAGGGTCAGCCCCAGCATTTT. Amino acid sequence: CASSEAEDREGQPQHF. This sequence joins TRBV6-1 and TRBJ1-5; 8 bases are a match to TRBD1. Trimming took 0 bases from V and 6 from J; bases not matched to a gene: 7. Germline CDR1 MNHNS, CDR2 SASEGT. This CDR3 contains 16 residues.

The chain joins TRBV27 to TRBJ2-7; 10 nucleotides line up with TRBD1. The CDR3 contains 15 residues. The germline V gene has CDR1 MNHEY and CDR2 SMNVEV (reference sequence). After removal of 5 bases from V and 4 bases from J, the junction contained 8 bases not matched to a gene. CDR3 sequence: CASSPRTGGFYEQYF. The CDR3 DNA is TGTGCCAGCAGTCCCCGGACAGGGGGATTTTACGAGCAGTACTTC.

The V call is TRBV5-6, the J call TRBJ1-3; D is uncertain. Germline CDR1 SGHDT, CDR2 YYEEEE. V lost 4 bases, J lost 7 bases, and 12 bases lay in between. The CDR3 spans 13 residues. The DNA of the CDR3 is TGTGCCAGCAGCCCCGGAGTTTCGAACACCATATATTTT. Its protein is CASSPGVSNTIYF.

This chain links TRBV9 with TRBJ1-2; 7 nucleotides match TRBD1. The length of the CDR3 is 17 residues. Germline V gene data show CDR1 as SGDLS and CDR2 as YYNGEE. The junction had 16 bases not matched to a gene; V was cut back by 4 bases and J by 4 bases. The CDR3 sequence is CASSRHRDSPVPYGYTF. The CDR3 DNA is TGTGCCAGCAGCAGACACCGGGACAGTCCTGTCCCCTATGGCTACACCTTC.

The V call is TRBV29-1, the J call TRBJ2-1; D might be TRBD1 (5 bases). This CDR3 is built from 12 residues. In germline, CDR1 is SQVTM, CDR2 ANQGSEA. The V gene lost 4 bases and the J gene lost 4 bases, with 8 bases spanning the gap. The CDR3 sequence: CSVGGPYNEQFF. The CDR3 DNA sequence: TGCAGCGTTGGGGGCCCTTACAATGAGCAGTTCTTC.